The entry below describes one T cell receptor (beta chain). Its antigen is as yet unknown. The data stem from a study of cytomegalovirus exposure and HLA in healthy donors. Findings of the study overall: Segments of the TCR beta V type were, in most cases, productive about 90% or about 30% of the time in an earlier analysis. As immune exposure information, only CMV serostatus was available. Researchers reportedly found TCR beta sequences accurately predicted most subjects' HLA-A and HLA-B alleles.

A multiplex PCR was run with 60 Vbeta primers and 13 Jbeta primers. Method: immunoSEQ multiplex PCR; TCRdb's copy keeps in-frame clones and lacks some. The sample comprises 90,000 to 150,000 clones, 63% of which are singletons, and approximately 11% rests with the top ten. Germline CDR1 SGHTA, CDR2 FQGTGA. There are 14 residues in the CDR3. V dropped 3 bases and J dropped 5 bases, with 8 bases sitting between them. V and J are TRBV7-3 and TRBJ1-6; TRBD1 might be the D (5 bases). Sequencing was performed on PBMCs. This TCR derives from a man in his forties in good health and CMV-seropositive. The CDR3 loop is CASSLSGNNSPLHF. DNA for the CDR3: TGTGCCAGCAGCTTGTCAGGGAATAATTCACCCCTCCACTTT.